Listed below are T cell receptor beta chains from one sample, sequenced in a study of T cells in Graves' hyperthyroidism and ophthalmopathy. TCRdb passed the multiplex PCR reads through MiXCR, listing each CDR3 protein once. Here the sample spans 500,000 to 750,000 distinct CDR3 sequences, approximately 15% being singletons. Sequenced material: blood. The receptors were sampled from a woman aged 18-29 years with Graves' ophthalmopathy. Each CDR3 is given with its conserved first and last residue. Fields, in order: J gene, D gene, V gene, CDR3 length, CDR3 protein. A D gene is named only where the DNA matches it firmly.

TRBJ2-7,NA,TRBV27,15,CASRPRGITTYELYF
TRBJ2-2,NA,TRBV19,15,CASSRSQGFTGELFF
TRBJ1-6,TRBD1,TRBV6-1,18,CASSERGTGFLKNSPLHF
TRBJ2-7,TRBD1,TRBV18,16,CASSPPTGQGAYEQYF
TRBJ2-5,NA,TRBV5-8,15,CASSPLGQEGETQYF
TRBJ2-3,TRBD2,TRBV30,18,CAWSPWLLRSGTTDTQYF
TRBJ2-5,TRBD2,TRBV4-1,14,CASSHQTSEETQYF
TRBJ2-1,TRBD2,TRBV20-1,14,CSAPGASGYNEQFF
TRBJ1-1,NA,TRBV29-1,13,CSVDVQLNTEAFF
TRBJ2-5,NA,TRBV7-3,15,CASSLLGGAGETQYF
TRBJ1-3,NA,TRBV4-3,15,CASSQELRSGNTIYF
TRBJ2-1,TRBD2,TRBV20-1,15,CSARDSSGIYNEQFF
TRBJ1-1,NA,TRBV19,13,CASSRIGGTEAFF
TRBJ2-1,TRBD2,TRBV28,19,CASSAASLAGSSSYNEQFF
TRBJ2-7,NA,TRBV11-3,14,CASSHLGITYEQYF
TRBJ2-3,NA,TRBV10-3,15,CAISAGKSSTDTQYF
TRBJ2-1,NA,TRBV2,14,CASRGAGSYNEQFF
TRBJ2-3,NA,TRBV27,17,CASSPRPGALQKDTQYF
TRBJ2-7,NA,TRBV3-1,14,CASSHATDSYEQYF
TRBJ1-5,NA,TRBV4-2,16,CASSQVPPTPYQPQHF
TRBJ2-2,TRBD1,TRBV5-1,17,CASSLDGQGANTGELFF
TRBJ1-5,NA,TRBV28,14,CASRLQGWGQPQHF
TRBJ2-2,NA,TRBV5-4,15,CASSLGRSDTGELFF
TRBJ2-1,NA,TRBV20-1,14,CSAILVLFHNEQFF
TRBJ1-2,NA,TRBV29-1,15,CSVEDEEHLGSGYTF
TRBJ1-5,NA,TRBV18,14,CASSPSYSNQPQHF
TRBJ2-5,NA,TRBV7-3,15,CASSSQGGGQETQYF
TRBJ2-7,TRBD2,TRBV4-2,14,CASSLRLAGAEQYF
TRBJ2-1,NA,TRBV4-3,13,CASSQAAGREQFF
TRBJ2-1,TRBD2,TRBV18,17,CASSTPGTSGFGNEQFF
TRBJ1-2,NA,TRBV28,14,CASSLGTGRVGYTF
TRBJ1-1,NA,TRBV7-9,14,CASSRPTENTEAFF
TRBJ1-2,TRBD1,TRBV6-4,15,CASSDSGQGHYGYTF
TRBJ2-7,NA,TRBV7-9,14,CASSLVSGYYEQYF
TRBJ1-6,NA,TRBV5-8,14,CASRRGAGNSPLHF
TRBJ2-7,NA,TRBV6-1,14,CASSEWFSSYEQYF